The present T cell receptor beta chain was sequenced within a study of beta chain features in type 1 diabetes. General observations from the study: Because the template was cDNA, high-expressing cells might be over-represented. PCR may have favored shorter templates equally in patients and controls. For patients, the naive, central memory and Treg TCRB repertoires appeared more alike than for healthy donors.

The CDR3 is 16 residues long. J lost 8 bases, V lost 0 bases, and 8 bases had no gene match. Investigators reverse transcribed all isolated RNA, so they sequenced expressed TCRB transcripts. TCRdb keeps only in-frame clones here, not all; method: immunoSEQ multiplex PCR. The sample has approximately 380,000 clones, roughly 15% seen once. This clone was counted between two and nine times. Antigen: not known. The clonotype originates from a woman aged 18 to 35 in good health. The sample was naive CD4+ T cells from blood. This rearrangement joins TRBV23-1 to TRBJ2-1; 9 bases match TRBD1. Being an ORF, TRBV23-1 has a function that is uncertain. CDR3 sequence: CASSQSGTGCCDEQFF. The CDR3 DNA reads as TGCGCCAGCAGTCAATCCGGGACAGGGTGTTGCGATGAGCAGTTCTTC.